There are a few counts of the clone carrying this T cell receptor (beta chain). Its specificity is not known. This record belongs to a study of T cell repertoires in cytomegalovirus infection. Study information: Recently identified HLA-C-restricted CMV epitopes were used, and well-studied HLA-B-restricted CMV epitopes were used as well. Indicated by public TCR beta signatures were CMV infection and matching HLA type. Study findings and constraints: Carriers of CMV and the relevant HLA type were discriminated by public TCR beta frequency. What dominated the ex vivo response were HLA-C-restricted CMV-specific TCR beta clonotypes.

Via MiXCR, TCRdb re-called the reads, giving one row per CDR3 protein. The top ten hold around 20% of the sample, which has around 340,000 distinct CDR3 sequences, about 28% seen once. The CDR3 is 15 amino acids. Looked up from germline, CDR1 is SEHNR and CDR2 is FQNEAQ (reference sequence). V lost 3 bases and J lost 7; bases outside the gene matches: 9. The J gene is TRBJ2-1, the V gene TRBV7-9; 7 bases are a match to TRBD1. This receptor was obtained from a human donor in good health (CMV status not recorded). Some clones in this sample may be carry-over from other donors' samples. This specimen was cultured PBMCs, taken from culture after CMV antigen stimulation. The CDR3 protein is CASSFVQGLENEQFF. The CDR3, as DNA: TGTGCCAGCAGCTTTGTACAGGGGTTGGAAAATGAGCAGTTCTTC.